This entry lists 9 T cell receptor beta chains sequenced from one sample in a study of post-analysis software for immune sequencing data. The antigens of these receptors remain unknown. Overall study results and limits: The study found TRBV5-6, TRBV5-1 and TRBV20-1 among a few TRBV segments more frequent in patients than controls.

Incorporated into the TCR beta cDNA libraries were unique molecular identifiers, which served to reduce PCR and sequencing biases. TCRdb analysed the PCR reads with MiXCR anew, one entry per CDR3 protein. The sample lists roughly 800,000 distinct CDR3 sequences, 25% to 30% occurring once. Material for sequencing was blood. Receptors originate from a girl aged 5 to 17 with multiple sclerosis.

This chain connects TRBV3-1 to TRBJ2-7, with D possibly being TRBD1 or TRBD2 (5 bases each). V shed 4 bases and J shed 2 bases, with 15 bases lying between them. From germline, CDR1 is LGHDT and CDR2 YNNKEL (reference sequence). CDR3 length equals 15 residues. The CDR3 region is CASSRRDRFPYEQYF. CDR3 in DNA: TGTGCCAGCAGCCGTCGGGACCGCTTCCCCTACGAGCAGTACTTC.

J is TRBJ1-1 and V is TRBV10-3; TRBD1 agrees at 7 bases. The junction had 7 bases not matched to a gene; V was cut back by 6 bases and J by 0 bases. The CDR3 runs 15 residues. Germline V gene data show CDR1 as ENHRY and CDR2 as SYGVKD. CDR3 residues: CAIRPRQGLNTEAFF. CDR3 DNA: TGTGCCATCAGGCCCCGACAGGGTCTGAACACTGAAGCTTTCTTT.

Details on this clonotype: One junction end does not reproduce the germline sequence, and a read error may be involved. V and J are TRBV6-2 or TRBV6-3 and TRBJ2-1; D is uncertain. This CDR3 is 14 amino acids long. Germline V gene sequence: CDR1 MNHEY, CDR2 SVGEGT. CDR3: CAGSYRNPYNEQFF. CDR3 DNA sequence: TGTGCCGGCAGTTACCGCAATCCCTACAATGAGCAGTTCTTC.

The rearrangement joins TRBV29-1 to TRBJ2-1; 9 positions agree with TRBD2. The V segment lost 5 bases and the J segment 7 bases; nucleotides outside the gene matches: 15. CDR3 size: 16 residues. In germline, CDR1 is SQVTM, CDR2 ANQGSEA. CDR3 region: CSVNQPWASGANEQFF. Here the CDR3 DNA reads TGCAGCGTTAACCAACCCTGGGCTAGCGGGGCAAATGAGCAGTTCTTC.

The CDR3 DNA follows: TGCAGCGCCGCCCCTGGGGACCCCTACAATGAGCAGTTCTTC. Protein sequence: CSAAPGDPYNEQFF. The rearrangement links TRBV29-1 to TRBJ2-1; D possibly uses TRBD1 or TRBD2 (5 bases each). Trimming removed 7 bases at V and 2 bases at J, with 15 bases between. CDR1 and CDR2 (germline): SQVTM, ANQGSEA. The CDR3 has 14 residues.

This clonotype appeared once. This chain uses TRBV9 with TRBJ2-5; TRBD2 aligns across 10 bases. The V and J ends lost 4 bases and 3 bases, in that order; junction bases with no gene match: 6. CDR1 SGDLS and CDR2 YYNGEE come from the germline V gene. The CDR3 sequence is 15 residues long. CDR3 DNA: TGTGCCAGCAGCACCCGACTAGCGGGTAAAGAGACCCAGTACTTC. The encoded protein is CASSTRLAGKETQYF.

The CDR3, as DNA: TGTGCCAGCAGCCAACTCCCCTTTGAGCAGTTCTTC. Translating it yields CASSQLPFEQFF. The chain joins TRBV14 to TRBJ2-1; D not certain. The CDR3 totals 12 residues. V was clipped by 2 bases and J by 9 bases, with 8 bases between them. The germline V gene encodes CDR1 SGHDN and CDR2 FVKESK.

This clonotype was observed at least ten times. The chain has TRBV9 and TRBJ2-1; TRBD2 aligns across 7 bases. Germline V gives CDR1 SGDLS, CDR2 YYNGEE. This CDR3 has 16 amino acids. J was trimmed by 2 bases and V by 0 bases; bases with no gene match: 5. The DNA for the CDR3 is TGTGCCAGCAGCGTAGATCTAGCGGAGCCCTACAATGAGCAGTTCTTC. Protein: CASSVDLAEPYNEQFF.

Only a few counts were recorded for this clonotype. The chain uses TRBV7-9 and TRBJ2-7; D perhaps matches TRBD2 (5 bases). The CDR3 consists of 16 residues. Germline V gene data show CDR1 as SEHNR and CDR2 as FQNEAQ (reference sequence). Between the trimmed V and J ends, which lost 1 base and 0 bases, there was a span of 13 bases. CDR3 bases: TGTGCCAGCAGCTTAGTAGGGTGGGAGAACTCCTACGAGCAGTACTTC. It specifies CASSLVGWENSYEQYF. The complete variable domain, with remaining parts taken from reference TRBV7-9 and TRBJ2-7, reads DTGVSQNPRHKITKRGQNVTFRCDPISEHNRLYWYRQTLGQGPEFLTYFQNEAQLEKSRLLSDRFSAERPKGSFSTLEIQRTEQGDSAMYLCASSLVGWENSYEQYFGPGTRLTVT.